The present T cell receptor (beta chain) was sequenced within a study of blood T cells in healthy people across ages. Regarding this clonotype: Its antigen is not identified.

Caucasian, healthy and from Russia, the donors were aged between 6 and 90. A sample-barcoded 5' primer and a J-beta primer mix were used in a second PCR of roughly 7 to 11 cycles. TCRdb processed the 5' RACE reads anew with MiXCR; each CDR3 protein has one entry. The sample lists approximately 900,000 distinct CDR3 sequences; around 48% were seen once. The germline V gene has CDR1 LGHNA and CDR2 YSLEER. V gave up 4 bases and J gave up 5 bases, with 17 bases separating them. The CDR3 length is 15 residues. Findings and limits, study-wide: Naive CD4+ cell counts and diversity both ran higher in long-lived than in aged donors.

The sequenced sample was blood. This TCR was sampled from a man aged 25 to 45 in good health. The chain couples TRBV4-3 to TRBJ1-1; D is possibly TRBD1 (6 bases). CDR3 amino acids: CASSLEWGLGTEAFF. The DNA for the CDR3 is TGCGCCAGCAGCCTGGAGTGGGGGCTGGGGACTGAAGCTTTCTTT.